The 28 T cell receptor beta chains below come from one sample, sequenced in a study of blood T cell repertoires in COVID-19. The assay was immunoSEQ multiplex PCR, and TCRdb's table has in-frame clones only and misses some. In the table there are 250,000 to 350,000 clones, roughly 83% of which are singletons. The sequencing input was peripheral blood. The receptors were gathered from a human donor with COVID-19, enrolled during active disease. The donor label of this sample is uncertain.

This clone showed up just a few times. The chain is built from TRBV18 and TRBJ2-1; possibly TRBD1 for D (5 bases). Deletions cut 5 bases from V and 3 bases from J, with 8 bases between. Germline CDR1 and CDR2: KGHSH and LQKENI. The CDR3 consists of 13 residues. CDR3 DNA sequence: TGTGCCAGCTCAGCGACAGACTACAATGAGCAGTTCTTC. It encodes CASSATDYNEQFF.

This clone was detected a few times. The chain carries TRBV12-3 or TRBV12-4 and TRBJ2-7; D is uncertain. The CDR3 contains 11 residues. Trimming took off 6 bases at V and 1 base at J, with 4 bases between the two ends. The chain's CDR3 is CASSFSYEQYF. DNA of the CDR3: TGTGCCAGCAGCTTTTCCTACGAGCAGTACTTC.

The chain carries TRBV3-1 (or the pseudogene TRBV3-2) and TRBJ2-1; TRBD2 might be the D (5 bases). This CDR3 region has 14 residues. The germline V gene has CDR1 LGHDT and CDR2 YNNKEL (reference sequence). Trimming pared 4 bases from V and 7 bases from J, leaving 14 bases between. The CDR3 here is CASSPPGSRNEQFF. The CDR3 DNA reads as TGTGCCAGCAGCCCACCGGGGAGTAGGAATGAGCAGTTCTTC.

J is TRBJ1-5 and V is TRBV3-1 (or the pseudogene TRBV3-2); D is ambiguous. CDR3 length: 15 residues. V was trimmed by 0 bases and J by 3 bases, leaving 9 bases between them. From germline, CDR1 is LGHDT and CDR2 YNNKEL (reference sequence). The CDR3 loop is CASSQERYANQPQHF. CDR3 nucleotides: TGTGCCAGCAGCCAAGAGAGGTACGCCAATCAGCCCCAGCATTTT.

The CDR3: CASSLEGGLTNEQFF. For the CDR3, the DNA is TGTGCCAGCAGCTTAGAGGGGGGACTTACTAATGAGCAGTTCTTC. This chain connects TRBV11-2 to TRBJ2-1; D possibly corresponds to TRBD2 (6 bases). The CDR3 contains 15 residues. CDR1 is SGHAT, CDR2 FQNNGV, per germline. Trimming removed 0 bases at V and 7 bases at J, with 13 bases between.

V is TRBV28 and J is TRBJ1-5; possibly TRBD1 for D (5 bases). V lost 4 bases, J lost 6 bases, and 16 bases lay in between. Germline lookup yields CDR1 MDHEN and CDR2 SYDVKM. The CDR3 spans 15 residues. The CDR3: CASSSGWGRGQPQHF. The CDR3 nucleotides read TGTGCCAGCAGTTCGGGTTGGGGAAGGGGTCAGCCCCAGCATTTT.

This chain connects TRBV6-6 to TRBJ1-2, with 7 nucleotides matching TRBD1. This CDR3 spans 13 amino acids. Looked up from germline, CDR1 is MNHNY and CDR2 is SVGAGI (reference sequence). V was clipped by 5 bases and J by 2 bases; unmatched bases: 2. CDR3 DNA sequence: TGTGCCAGCAGTCCGACAGGGAACTATGGCTACACCTTC. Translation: CASSPTGNYGYTF.

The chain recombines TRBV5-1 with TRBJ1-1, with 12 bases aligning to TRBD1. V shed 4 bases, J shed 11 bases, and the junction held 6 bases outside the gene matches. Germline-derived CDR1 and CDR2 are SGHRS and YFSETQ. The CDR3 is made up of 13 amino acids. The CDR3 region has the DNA TGCGCCAGCAGCCCCGGGACAGGGGGCGAGGCTTTCTTT. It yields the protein CASSPGTGGEAFF.

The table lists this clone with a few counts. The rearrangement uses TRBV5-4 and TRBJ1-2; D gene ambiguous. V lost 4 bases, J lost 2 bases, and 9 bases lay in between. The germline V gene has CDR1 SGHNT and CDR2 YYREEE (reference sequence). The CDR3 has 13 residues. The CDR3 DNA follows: TGTGCCAGCAGCACAATACGAAACTATGGCTACACCTTC. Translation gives CASSTIRNYGYTF.

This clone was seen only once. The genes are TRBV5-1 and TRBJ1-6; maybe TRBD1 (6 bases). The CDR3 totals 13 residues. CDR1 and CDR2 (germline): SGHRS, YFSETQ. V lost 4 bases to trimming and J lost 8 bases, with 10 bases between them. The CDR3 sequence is CASSKGGDSPLHF. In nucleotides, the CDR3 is TGCGCCAGCAGCAAGGGGGGGGATTCACCCCTCCACTTT.

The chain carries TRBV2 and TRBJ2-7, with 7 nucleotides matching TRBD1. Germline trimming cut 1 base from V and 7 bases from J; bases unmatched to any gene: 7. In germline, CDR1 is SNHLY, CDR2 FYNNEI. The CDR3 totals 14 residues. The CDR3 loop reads CASSEVRGPLEQYF. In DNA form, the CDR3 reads TGTGCCAGCAGTGAAGTAAGGGGGCCCTTAGAGCAGTACTTC.

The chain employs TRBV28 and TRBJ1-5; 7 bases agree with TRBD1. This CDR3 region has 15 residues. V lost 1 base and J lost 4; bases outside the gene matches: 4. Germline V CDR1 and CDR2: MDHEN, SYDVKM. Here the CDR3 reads CASSLYSTGNQPQHF. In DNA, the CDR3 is TGTGCCAGCAGTTTATATTCGACAGGGAATCAGCCCCAGCATTTT.

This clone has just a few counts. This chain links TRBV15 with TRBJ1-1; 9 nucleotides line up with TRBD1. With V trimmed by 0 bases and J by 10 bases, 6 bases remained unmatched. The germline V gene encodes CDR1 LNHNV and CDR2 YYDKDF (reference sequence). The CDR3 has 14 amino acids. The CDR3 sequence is CATSRDLGTGTAFF. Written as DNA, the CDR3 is TGTGCCACCAGCAGAGATCTCGGGACAGGGACAGCTTTCTTT.

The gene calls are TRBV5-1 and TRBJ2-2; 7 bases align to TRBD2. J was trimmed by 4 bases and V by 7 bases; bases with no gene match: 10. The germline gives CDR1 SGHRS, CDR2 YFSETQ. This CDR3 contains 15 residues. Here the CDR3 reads CASGLAEGSTGELFF. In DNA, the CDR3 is TGCGCCAGCGGCCTAGCGGAAGGGAGCACCGGGGAGCTGTTTTTT.

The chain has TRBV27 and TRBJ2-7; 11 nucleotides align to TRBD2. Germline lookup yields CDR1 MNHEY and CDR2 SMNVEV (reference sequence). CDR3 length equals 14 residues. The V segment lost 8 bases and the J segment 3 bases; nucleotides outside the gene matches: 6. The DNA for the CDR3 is TGTGCCAGCCGGGGCCTAGCGGGAGGCTACGAGCAGTACTTC. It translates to CASRGLAGGYEQYF.

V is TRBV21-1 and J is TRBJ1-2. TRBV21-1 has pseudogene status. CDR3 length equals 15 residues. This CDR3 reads CAILPPPGKSYGYTF. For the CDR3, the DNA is TGTGCCATCCTCCCGCCCCCGGGGAAGAGCTATGGCTACACCTTC.

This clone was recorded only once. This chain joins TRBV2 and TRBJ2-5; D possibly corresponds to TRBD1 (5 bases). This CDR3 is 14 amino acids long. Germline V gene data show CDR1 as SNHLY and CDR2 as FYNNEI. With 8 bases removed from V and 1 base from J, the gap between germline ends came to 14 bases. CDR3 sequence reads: CASLSGTGQETQYF. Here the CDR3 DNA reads TGTGCCAGCCTCAGTGGAACAGGCCAAGAGACCCAGTACTTC.

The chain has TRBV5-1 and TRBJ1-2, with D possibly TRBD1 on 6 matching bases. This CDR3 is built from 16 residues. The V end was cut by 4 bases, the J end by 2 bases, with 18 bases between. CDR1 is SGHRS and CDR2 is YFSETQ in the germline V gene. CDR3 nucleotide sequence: TGCGCCAGCAGCAGGGGGACAAGCAACCGCAACTATGGCTACACCTTC. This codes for CASSRGTSNRNYGYTF.

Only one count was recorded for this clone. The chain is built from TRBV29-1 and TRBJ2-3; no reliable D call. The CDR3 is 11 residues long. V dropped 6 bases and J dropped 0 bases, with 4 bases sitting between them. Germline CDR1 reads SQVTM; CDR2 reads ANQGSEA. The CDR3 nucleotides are TGCAGCGTGACTAGCACAGATACGCAGTATTTT. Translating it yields CSVTSTDTQYF.

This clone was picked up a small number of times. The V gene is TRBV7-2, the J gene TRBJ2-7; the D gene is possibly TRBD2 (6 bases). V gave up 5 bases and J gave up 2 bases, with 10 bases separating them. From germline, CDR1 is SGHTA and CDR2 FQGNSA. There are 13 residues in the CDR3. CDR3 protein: CASSVSGAYEQYF. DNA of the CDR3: TGTGCCAGCAGCGTTTCGGGGGCCTACGAGCAGTACTTC.

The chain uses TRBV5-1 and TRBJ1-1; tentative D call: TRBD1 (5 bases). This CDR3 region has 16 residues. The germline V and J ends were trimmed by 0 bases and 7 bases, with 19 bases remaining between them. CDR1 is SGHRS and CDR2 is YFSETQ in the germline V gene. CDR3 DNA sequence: TGCGCCAGCAGCTTGGGTGCGTTGTCAGGGCTAGGTGAAGCTTTCTTT. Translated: CASSLGALSGLGEAFF.

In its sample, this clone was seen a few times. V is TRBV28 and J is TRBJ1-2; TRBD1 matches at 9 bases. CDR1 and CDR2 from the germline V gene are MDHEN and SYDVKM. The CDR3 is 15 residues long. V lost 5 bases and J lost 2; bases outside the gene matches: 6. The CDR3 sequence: CASSRLGTGNYGYTF. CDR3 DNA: TGTGCCAGCAGTCGACTAGGGACAGGGAACTATGGCTACACCTTC.

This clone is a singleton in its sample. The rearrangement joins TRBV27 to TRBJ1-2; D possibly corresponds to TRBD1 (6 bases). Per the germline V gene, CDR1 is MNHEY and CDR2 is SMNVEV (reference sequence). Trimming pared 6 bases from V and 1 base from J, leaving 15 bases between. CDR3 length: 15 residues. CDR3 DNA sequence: TGTGCCAGCAGAGCCCGGACAGCTCTTAACTATGGCTACACCTTC. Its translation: CASRARTALNYGYTF.

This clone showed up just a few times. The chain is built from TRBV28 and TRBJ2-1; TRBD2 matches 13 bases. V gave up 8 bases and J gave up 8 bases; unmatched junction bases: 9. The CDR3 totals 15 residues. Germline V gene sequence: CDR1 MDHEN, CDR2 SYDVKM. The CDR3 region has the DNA TGTGCCAGCCGCCCGACAGGACTAGCGGGAGATGAGCAGTTCTTC. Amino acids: CASRPTGLAGDEQFF.

The CDR3: CASSWDRVGLGSWNEQFF. DNA of the CDR3: TGTGCCAGCAGTTGGGACAGGGTGGGGTTGGGGTCTTGGAATGAGCAGTTCTTC. The rearrangement joins TRBV28 to TRBJ2-1; TRBD1 aligns across 9 bases. The junction had 17 bases not matched to a gene; V was cut back by 4 bases and J by 7 bases. Germline loops: CDR1 MDHEN, CDR2 SYDVKM. This CDR3 is 18 amino acids long. The whole variable domain, filled in from reference TRBV28 and TRBJ2-1, reads DVKVTQSSRYLVKRTGEKVFLECVQDMDHENMFWYRQDPGLGLRLIYFSYDVKMKEKGDIPEGYSVSREKKERFSLILESASTNQTSMYLCASSWDRVGLGSWNEQFFGPGTRLTVL.

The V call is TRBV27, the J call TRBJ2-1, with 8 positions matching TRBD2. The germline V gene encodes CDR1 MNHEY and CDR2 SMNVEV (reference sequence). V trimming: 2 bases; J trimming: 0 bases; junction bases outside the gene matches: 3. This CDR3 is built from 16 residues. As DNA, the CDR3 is TGTGCCAGCAGTTTAGAGAGCGGGAGCTCCTACAATGAGCAGTTCTTC. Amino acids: CASSLESGSSYNEQFF.

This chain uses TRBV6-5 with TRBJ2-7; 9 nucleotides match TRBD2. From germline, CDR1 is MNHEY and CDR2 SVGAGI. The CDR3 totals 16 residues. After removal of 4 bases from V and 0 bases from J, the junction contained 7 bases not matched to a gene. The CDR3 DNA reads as TGTGCCAGCAGTTCTATCGGACTAGCGACCTCCTACGAGCAGTACTTC. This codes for CASSSIGLATSYEQYF.

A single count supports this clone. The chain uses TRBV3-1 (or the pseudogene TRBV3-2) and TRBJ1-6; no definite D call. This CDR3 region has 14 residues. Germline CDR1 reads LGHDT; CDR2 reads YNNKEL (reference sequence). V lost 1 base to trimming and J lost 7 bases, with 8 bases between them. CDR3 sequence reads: CASSQVGDNSPLHF. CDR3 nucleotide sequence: TGTGCCAGCAGCCAAGTGGGAGACAATTCACCCCTCCACTTT.